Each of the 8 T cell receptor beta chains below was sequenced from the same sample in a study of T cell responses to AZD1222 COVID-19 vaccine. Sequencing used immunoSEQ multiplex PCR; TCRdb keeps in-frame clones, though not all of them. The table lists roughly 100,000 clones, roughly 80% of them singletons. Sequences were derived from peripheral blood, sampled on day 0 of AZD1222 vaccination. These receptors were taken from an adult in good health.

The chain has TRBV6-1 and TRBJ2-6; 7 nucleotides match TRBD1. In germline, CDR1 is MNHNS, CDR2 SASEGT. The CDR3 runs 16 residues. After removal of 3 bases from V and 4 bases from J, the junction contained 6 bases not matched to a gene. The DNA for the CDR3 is TGTGCCAGCAGTGATGTAGGGGGCGCCGGGGCCAACGTCCTGACTTTC. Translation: CASSDVGGAGANVLTF.

As DNA, the CDR3 is TGTGCCTGGAGTTTGGGTGCGGACTATGGCTACACCTTC. This codes for CAWSLGADYGYTF. V gene TRBV30 combines with J gene TRBJ1-2; unclear D gene. The V gene lost 2 bases and the J gene lost 3 bases, with 10 bases spanning the gap. Germline assignment: CDR1 GTSNPN and CDR2 SVGIG (reference sequence). CDR3 length: 13 residues. The full variable domain, rest sourced from reference TRBV30 and TRBJ1-2, is SQTIHQWPATLVQPVGSPLSLECTVEGTSNPNLYWYRQAAGRGLQLLFYSVGIGQISSEVPQNLSASRPQDRQFILSSKKLLLSDSGFYLCAWSLGADYGYTFGSGTRLTVV.

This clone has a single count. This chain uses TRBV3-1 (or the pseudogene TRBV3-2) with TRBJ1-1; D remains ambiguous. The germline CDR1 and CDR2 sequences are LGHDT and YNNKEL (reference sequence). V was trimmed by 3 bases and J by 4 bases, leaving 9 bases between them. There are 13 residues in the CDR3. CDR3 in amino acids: CASSQTRITEAFF. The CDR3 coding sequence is TGTGCCAGCAGCCAGACAAGGATCACTGAAGCTTTCTTT.

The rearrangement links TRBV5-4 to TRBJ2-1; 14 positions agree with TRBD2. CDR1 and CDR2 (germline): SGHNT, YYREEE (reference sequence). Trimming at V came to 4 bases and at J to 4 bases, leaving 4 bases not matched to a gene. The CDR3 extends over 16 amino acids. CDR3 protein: CASSHGTSGGYNEQFF. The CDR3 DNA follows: TGTGCCAGCAGCCACGGGACTAGCGGGGGTTACAATGAGCAGTTCTTC. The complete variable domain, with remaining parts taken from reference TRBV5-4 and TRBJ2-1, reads ETGVTQSPTHLIKTRGQQVTLRCSSQSGHNTVSWYQQALGQGPQFIFQYYREEENGRGNFPPRFSGLQFPNYSSELNVNALELDDSALYLCASSHGTSGGYNEQFFGPGTRLTVL.

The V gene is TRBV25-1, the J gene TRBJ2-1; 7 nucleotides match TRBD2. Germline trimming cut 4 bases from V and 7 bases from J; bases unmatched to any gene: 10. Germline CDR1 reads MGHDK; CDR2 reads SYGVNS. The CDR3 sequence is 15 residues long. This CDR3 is CASSGEGRARNEQFF. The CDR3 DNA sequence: TGTGCCAGCAGTGGGGAGGGTAGAGCGAGGAATGAGCAGTTCTTC.

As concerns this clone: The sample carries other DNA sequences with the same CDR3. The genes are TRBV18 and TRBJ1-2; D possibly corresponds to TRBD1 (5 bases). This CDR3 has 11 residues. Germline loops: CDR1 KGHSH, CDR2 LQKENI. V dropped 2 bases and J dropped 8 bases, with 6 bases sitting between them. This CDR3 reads CASSPGDGYTF. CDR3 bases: TGTGCCAGCTCACCAGGGGACGGCTACACCTTC.

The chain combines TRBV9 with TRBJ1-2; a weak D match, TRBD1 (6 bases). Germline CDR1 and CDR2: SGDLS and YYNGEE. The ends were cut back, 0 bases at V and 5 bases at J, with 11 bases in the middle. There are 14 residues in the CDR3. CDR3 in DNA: TGTGCCAGCAGCGTAGGGGAGGGGGGATATGGCTACACCTTC. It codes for CASSVGEGGYGYTF. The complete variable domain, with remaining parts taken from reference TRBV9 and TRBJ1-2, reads DSGVTQTPKHLITATGQRVTLRCSPRSGDLSVYWYQQSLDQGLQFLIQYYNGEERAKGNILERFSAQQFPDLHSELNLSSLELGDSALYFCASSVGEGGYGYTFGSGTRLTVV.

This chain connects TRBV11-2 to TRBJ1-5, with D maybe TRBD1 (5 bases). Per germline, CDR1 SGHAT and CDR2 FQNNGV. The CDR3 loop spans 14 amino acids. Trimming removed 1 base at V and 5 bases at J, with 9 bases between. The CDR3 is CASSLGRADQPQHF. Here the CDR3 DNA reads TGTGCCAGCAGCTTAGGCAGGGCAGATCAGCCCCAGCATTTT.